This TCR beta chain was captured in a study of shared clonotypes between healthy human individuals. Whole-study results and caveats: Relative to clonotypes present in all four donors, those not shared had lower generation probabilities.

Clones were sequenced by immunoSEQ multiplex PCR, and TCRdb holds only the in-frame ones, with some missing. The data show about 1.1 million clones, approximately 78% seen once. Concerning this clone: Its target is not known.

It was into CD45RA+ naive and CD45RA-negative memory subsets that the CD4+ cells were split. The V gene's germline CDR1 is SGHNT and CDR2 YENEEA. V dropped 1 base and J dropped 4; count of bases not matched to a gene: 10. This CDR3 comprises 16 residues. This TCR came from a man aged 18 to 35 in good health. Some clones in this sample may be carry-over from other donors' samples. What was sequenced was memory CD4+ T cells from PBMCs. Specified subset: CD45RA-negative fraction. The chain recombines TRBV11-3 with TRBJ2-7; 7 nucleotides match TRBD2. The CDR3 DNA follows: TGTGCCAGCAGCTTAGGAGGGGCTGGAGCGGGGTACGAGCAGTACTTC. Translated, it gives CASSLGGAGAGYEQYF.